This entry lists 28 T cell receptor beta chains sequenced from one sample in a study of blood T cell repertoires in COVID-19. Libraries were prepared by immunoSEQ multiplex PCR; TCRdb keeps only in-frame clonotypes and omits some of them. This sample has hundreds of thousands of clones, with around 85% found just once. Sequenced: peripheral blood. All receptors come from a man of 80 years or more with acute or convalescent COVID-19.

This rearrangement joins TRBV3-1 (or the pseudogene TRBV3-2) to TRBJ2-7; 11 bases align to TRBD2. Germline loops: CDR1 LGHDT, CDR2 YNNKEL (reference sequence). Trimming took 4 bases from V and 1 from J; bases not matched to a gene: 6. The CDR3 has 16 residues. In nucleotides, the CDR3 is TGTGCCAGCAGCCTCTGGACTAGCGGGCCTTCCTACGAGCAGTACTTC. Translated: CASSLWTSGPSYEQYF.

This clone was counted once. The rearrangement joins TRBV24-1 to TRBJ2-1, with D possibly matching TRBD2 (5 bases). Germline V gene data show CDR1 as KGHDR and CDR2 as SFDVKD. V lost 6 bases and J 7 bases, leaving 12 bases between the germline ends. CDR3 length: 13 amino acids. The CDR3 protein is CATSRGPENEQFF. The CDR3 DNA follows: TGTGCCACCAGTCGGGGTCCGGAAAATGAGCAGTTCTTC.

The chain carries TRBV5-1 and TRBJ2-5, with 11 bases fitting TRBD2. The V segment lost 1 base and the J segment 2 bases; nucleotides outside the gene matches: 7. Germline loops: CDR1 SGHRS, CDR2 YFSETQ. The CDR3 consists of 17 residues. The CDR3, as DNA: TGCGCCAGCAGCTTGATTCCGGGACTAGCGGAACAAGAGACCCAGTACTTC. It yields the protein CASSLIPGLAEQETQYF.

The chain uses TRBV5-1 and TRBJ2-1, with TRBD1 matching over 9 bases. The CDR3 contains 17 residues. V was clipped by 4 bases and J by 0 bases; unmatched bases: 8. Looked up from germline, CDR1 is SGHRS and CDR2 is YFSETQ. Here the CDR3 reads CASSILTGGSSYNEQFF. The CDR3 region has the DNA TGCGCCAGCAGCATACTTACAGGGGGCAGCTCCTACAATGAGCAGTTCTTC.

The chain links TRBV25-1 to TRBJ2-2; 10 bases fit TRBD2. Losses at the gene ends were 8 bases for V and 1 base for J; bases not matched to a gene: 4. This CDR3 contains 15 residues. Germline CDR1 MGHDK, CDR2 SYGVNS. The CDR3 region is CASAGLAVNTGELFF. The CDR3 DNA is TGTGCCAGCGCCGGACTAGCGGTGAACACCGGGGAGCTGTTTTTT.

The chain is built from TRBV7-9 and TRBJ1-6; TRBD1 aligns across 7 bases. After removal of 3 bases from V and 5 bases from J, the junction contained 1 base not matched to a gene. The CDR3 spans 14 residues. Per the germline V gene, CDR1 is SEHNR and CDR2 is FQNEAQ (reference sequence). The CDR3 DNA reads as TGTGCCAGCAGCTTGGGACAGCATAATTCACCCCTCCACTTT. Its protein is CASSLGQHNSPLHF.

The chain is built from TRBV19 and TRBJ2-7; TRBD1 aligns across 9 bases. Per germline, CDR1 LNHDA and CDR2 SQIVND (reference sequence). There are 14 residues in the CDR3. With 5 bases clipped from V and 2 bases from J, the junction kept 4 bases outside the gene matches. The CDR3 sequence is CASSAYRGPYEQYF. CDR3 nucleotides: TGTGCCAGTAGTGCCTACAGGGGGCCCTACGAGCAGTACTTC. Using reference TRBV19 and TRBJ2-7 for the parts outside the CDR3, the full variable domain is DGGITQSPKYLFRKEGQNVTLSCEQNLNHDAMYWYRQDPGQGLRLIYYSQIVNDFQKGDIAEGYSVSREKKESFPLTVTSAQKNPTAFYLCASSAYRGPYEQYFGPGTRLTVT.

The chain links TRBV6-1 to TRBJ1-2; TRBD1 is a possible D gene (5 bases). V lost 1 base and J lost 2, with 5 bases in between. The CDR3 contains 13 residues. Germline loops: CDR1 MNHNS, CDR2 SASEGT. For the CDR3, the DNA is TGTGCCAGCAGTGAAGACAGGAACTATGGCTACACCTTC. Its protein is CASSEDRNYGYTF.

The V and J genes are TRBV24-1 and TRBJ1-5; 7 bases align to TRBD1. Germline CDR1 KGHDR, CDR2 SFDVKD. Unmatched junction bases numbered 3, after V lost 7 bases and J lost 4 bases. The CDR3 runs 13 residues. Written as DNA, the CDR3 is TGTGCCACCAGGGGACAGAGTAATCAGCCCCAGCATTTT. It codes for CATRGQSNQPQHF.

The V call is TRBV5-1, the J call TRBJ1-4, with TRBD1 matching over 8 bases. Germline lookup yields CDR1 SGHRS and CDR2 YFSETQ. The junction had 9 bases not matched to a gene; V was cut back by 0 bases and J by 8 bases. The CDR3 is made up of 16 amino acids. CDR3 amino acids: CASSLEAGQGSEKLFF. CDR3 DNA sequence: TGCGCCAGCAGCTTGGAAGCTGGACAGGGTTCCGAAAAACTGTTTTTT.

The chain carries TRBV3-1 (or the pseudogene TRBV3-2) and TRBJ2-1; 8 bases match TRBD2. V lost 5 bases, J lost 7 bases, and 10 bases stayed unmatched. Germline CDR1 and CDR2: LGHDT and YNNKEL (reference sequence). The CDR3 runs 15 residues. The CDR3 DNA is TGTGCCAGCAGCTCCAATTCGGGACTAGAAAATGAGCAGTTCTTC. It codes for CASSSNSGLENEQFF.

This clone was observed once. The V call is TRBV6-2 or TRBV6-3, the J call TRBJ2-1; the match to TRBD2 covers 14 bases. The CDR3 has 15 residues. V lost 2 bases and J lost 14; bases outside the gene matches: 8. The germline CDR1 and CDR2 sequences are MNHEY and SVGEGT. The CDR3 spells CASSYGRLAGGPKFF. The CDR3, as DNA: TGTGCCAGCAGTTACGGGAGACTAGCGGGGGGGCCTAAGTTCTTC.

As to this clone: The germline gene is not matched at one end of the junction; a read error may be the cause. V usage is TRBV9 and J usage is TRBJ1-2; 12 nucleotides align to TRBD1. CDR3 length: 15 amino acids. Germline V gene data show CDR1 as SGDLS and CDR2 as YYNGEE. CDR3 sequence reads: CASSVSGTGGFGFTF. DNA of the CDR3: TGTGCCAGCAGCGTATCAGGGACAGGGGGCTTCGGCTTCACCTTC.

The V gene is TRBV5-1, the J gene TRBJ1-3, with TRBD1 identical over 9 bases. The V gene's germline CDR1 is SGHRS and CDR2 YFSETQ. J lost 2 bases, V lost 2 bases, and 2 bases had no gene match. The CDR3 sequence is 15 residues long. The DNA for the CDR3 is TGCGCCAGCAGCTTCCGGGACAGGGCTGGAAACACCATATATTTT. This encodes CASSFRDRAGNTIYF.

Concerning this clone: An end of the junction does not agree with germline; a read error may underlie this. J is TRBJ2-7 and V is TRBV30; 7 bases match TRBD1. CDR3 length equals 12 residues. Germline CDR1 reads GTSNPN; CDR2 reads SVGIG (reference sequence). CDR3 DNA: TGTGCCTGGAGTGTTCGACAGGGTGAGCGGTACTTC. Translated: CAWSVRQGERYF.

The chain is built from TRBV19 and TRBJ1-1; D not resolved. The CDR3 runs 15 residues. Per the germline V gene, CDR1 is LNHDA and CDR2 is SQIVND (reference sequence). Trimming shortened V by 3 bases and J by 0 bases, and 11 bases separated the two germline ends. CDR3 residues: CASSIERVMNTEAFF. CDR3 in DNA: TGTGCCAGTAGTATCGAGCGGGTCATGAACACTGAAGCTTTCTTT.

The rearrangement uses TRBV6-5 and TRBJ2-2, with D possibly TRBD1 on 5 matching bases. The CDR3 has 14 residues. CDR1 is MNHEY and CDR2 is SVGAGI in the germline V gene. Trimming removed 7 bases at V and 4 bases at J, with 13 bases between. CDR3 bases: TGTGCCAGCAACGCAGGGATGAGCACCGGGGAGCTGTTTTTT. It specifies CASNAGMSTGELFF.

This clone was recorded only once. The chain links TRBV5-8 to TRBJ1-2, with 7 bases aligning to TRBD1. J was trimmed by 6 bases and V by 7 bases; bases with no gene match: 15. This CDR3 spans 15 amino acids. The germline V gene has CDR1 SGHTS and CDR2 YDEGEE. DNA for the CDR3: TGTGCCAGCGATCACTCAGCCATACAGGGGAATGGCTACACCTTC. Translation: CASDHSAIQGNGYTF.

The CDR3 DNA is TGTGCCAGCAGCCTGGACTTTTCCGAGCAGTACTTC. Translated: CASSLDFSEQYF. The chain employs TRBV9 and TRBJ2-7, with a weak D call TRBD2 (5 bases). The V and J ends lost 4 bases and 6 bases respectively, with 11 bases between them. Germline lookup yields CDR1 SGDLS and CDR2 YYNGEE. CDR3 length: 12 amino acids. Full variable domain (missing parts from reference TRBV9 and TRBJ2-7): DSGVTQTPKHLITATGQRVTLRCSPRSGDLSVYWYQQSLDQGLQFLIQYYNGEERAKGNILERFSAQQFPDLHSELNLSSLELGDSALYFCASSLDFSEQYFGPGTRLTVT.

This chain links TRBV6-1 with TRBJ1-1; 7 bases align to TRBD1. The CDR3 length is 16 residues. V shed 2 bases, J shed 5 bases, and the junction held 11 bases outside the gene matches. The germline V gene has CDR1 MNHNS and CDR2 SASEGT. CDR3 nucleotides: TGTGCCAGCAGTGAAAGGGTCAGGGGGGCACCAACTGAAGCTTTCTTT. Its protein product is CASSERVRGAPTEAFF.

This chain joins TRBV5-1 and TRBJ2-3; TRBD2 aligns across 11 bases. V was pared by 0 bases and J by 3 bases, with 3 bases of the junction left unmatched. This CDR3 region has 16 residues. From germline, CDR1 is SGHRS and CDR2 YFSETQ. CDR3 DNA sequence: TGCGCCAGCAGCTTGGCCGCTAGCGGGGGGACAGATACGCAGTATTTT. It codes for CASSLAASGGTDTQYF.

The chain uses TRBV7-2 and TRBJ2-3, with TRBD2 matching over 9 bases. The CDR3 has 14 residues. Germline CDR1 reads SGHTA; CDR2 reads FQGNSA. The V gene end was trimmed by 3 bases and the J gene end by 4 bases; junction bases not matched to a gene: 2. In DNA form, the CDR3 reads TGTGCCAGCAGCTTCGGACTAGCGTCAGATACGCAGTATTTT. Translation: CASSFGLASDTQYF.

In this sample, this clone turned up a few times. The rearrangement links TRBV18 to TRBJ1-3; D is perhaps TRBD1 (5 bases). This CDR3 is 15 amino acids long. V lost 3 bases and J lost 3, with 12 bases in between. Germline values: CDR1 KGHSH, CDR2 LQKENI. The CDR3 here is CASSPAGGFGNTIYF. The CDR3 DNA reads as TGTGCCAGCTCACCCGCCGGGGGATTTGGAAACACCATATATTTT.

The rearrangement uses TRBV10-3 and TRBJ1-2; D is undetermined. The germline CDR1 and CDR2 sequences are ENHRY and SYGVKD. This CDR3 spans 14 amino acids. V lost 5 bases, J lost 2 bases, and 12 bases lay in between. CDR3 amino acids: CAISTEIANYGYTF. The CDR3 nucleotides read TGTGCCATCAGTACCGAGATCGCCAACTATGGCTACACCTTC.

The chain has TRBV6-5 and TRBJ1-5; TRBD1 matches at 8 bases. Germline CDR1 and CDR2: MNHEY and SVGAGI. V gave up 5 bases and J gave up 7 bases; unmatched junction bases: 7. The CDR3 contains 14 residues. CDR3 protein: CASSPDRVEQPQHF. The CDR3 DNA reads as TGTGCCAGCAGTCCGGACAGGGTAGAGCAGCCCCAGCATTTT.

The chain uses TRBV12-3 or TRBV12-4 and TRBJ1-1; tentatively, D is TRBD1 (6 bases). The CDR3 is made up of 13 amino acids. Trimming removed 2 bases at V and 4 bases at J, with 8 bases between. The CDR3 bases are TGTGCCAGCAGTTTACAGGGGCCCACTGAAGCTTTCTTT. Its protein is CASSLQGPTEAFF.

The chain is built from TRBV5-1 and TRBJ1-2; D may be TRBD1 (6 bases). CDR3 size: 12 residues. V gave up 4 bases and J gave up 7 bases, with 11 bases separating them. CDR1 is SGHRS and CDR2 is YFSETQ in the germline V gene. This CDR3 reads CASSATGSGYTF. CDR3 DNA: TGCGCCAGCAGCGCCACAGGGAGTGGCTACACCTTC. Filled out from reference TRBV5-1 and TRBJ1-2, the complete variable domain reads KAGVTQTPRYLIKTRGQQVTLSCSPISGHRSVSWYQQTPGQGLQFLFEYFSETQRNKGNFPGRFSGRQFSNSRSEMNVSTLELGDSALYLCASSATGSGYTFGSGTRLTVV.

The chain carries TRBV5-1 and TRBJ2-7; D uncertain. CDR3 length: 17 amino acids. Trimming cost V 2 bases and J 2 bases, with 20 bases left between them. CDR1 is SGHRS, CDR2 YFSETQ, per germline. Here the CDR3 reads CASSFITPARSTYEQYF. CDR3 coding DNA: TGCGCCAGCAGCTTCATCACTCCAGCTCGGAGTACCTACGAGCAGTACTTC.